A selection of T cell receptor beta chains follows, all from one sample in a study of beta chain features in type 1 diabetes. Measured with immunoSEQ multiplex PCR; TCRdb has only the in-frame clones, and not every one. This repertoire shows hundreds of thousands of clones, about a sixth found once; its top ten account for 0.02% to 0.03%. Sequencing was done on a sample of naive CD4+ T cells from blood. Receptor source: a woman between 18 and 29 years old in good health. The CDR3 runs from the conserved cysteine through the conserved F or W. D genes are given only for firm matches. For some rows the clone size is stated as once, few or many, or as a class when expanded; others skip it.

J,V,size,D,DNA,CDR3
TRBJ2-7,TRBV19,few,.,TGTGCCAGTAGACCAAAGGGGGCCGGAGGGACGAATGGCGAGCAGTACTTC,CASRPKGAGGTNGEQYF
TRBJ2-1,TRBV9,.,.,TGTGCCAGCAGCACCCCAGGGTTTGGTCACAATGAGCAGTTCTTC,CASSTPGFGHNEQFF
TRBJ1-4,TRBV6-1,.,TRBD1,TGTGCCAGCAGTGCCACAGGGGGCGCGGAAAAACTGTTTTTT,CASSATGGAEKLFF
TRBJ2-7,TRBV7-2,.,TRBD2,TGTGCCAGCAGCTCGGGACTAGCGGGAAACTCCTACGAGCAGTACTTC,CASSSGLAGNSYEQYF
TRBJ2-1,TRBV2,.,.,TGTGCCAGCAGGAAGGACGGGCGCAATGAGCAGTTCTTC,CASRKDGRNEQFF
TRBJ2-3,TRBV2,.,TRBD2,TGTGCCAGCAGGCGGACTAGCCAGACGTATACGCAGTATTTT,CASRRTSQTYTQYF
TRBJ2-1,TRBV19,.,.,TGTGCCAGTAGTATAGATGGGCTCTCCTACAATGAGCAGTTCTTC,CASSIDGLSYNEQFF
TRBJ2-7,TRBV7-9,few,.,TGTGCCAGCAGCTTAGATGGTGGACTTATCTCCTACGAGCAGTACTTC,CASSLDGGLISYEQYF
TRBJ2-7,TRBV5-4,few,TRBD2,TGTGCCAGCAGCACCGTGAGGGCGGGAGGGGCCGAGCAGTACTTC,CASSTVRAGGAEQYF
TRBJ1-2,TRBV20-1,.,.,TGCAGTGGCGACTTAATCGGAGGCTACACCTTC,CSGDLIGGYTF
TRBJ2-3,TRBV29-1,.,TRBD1,TGCAGCGTTCGGGACAGGGGGGGGAGGACAGATACGCAGTATTTT,CSVRDRGGRTDTQYF
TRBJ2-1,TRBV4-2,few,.,TGTGCCAGCAGCCCTCAGGGTGCGAGTGGAGGGAGCTCCTACAATGAGCAGTTCTTC,CASSPQGASGGSSYNEQFF
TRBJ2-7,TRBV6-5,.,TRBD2,TGTGCCAGCAGTACCAGACTAGCGGGATTCTACGAGCAGTACTTC,CASSTRLAGFYEQYF
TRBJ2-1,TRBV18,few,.,TGTGCCAGCTCACCGAATGGGAATGAGCAGTTCTTC,CASSPNGNEQFF
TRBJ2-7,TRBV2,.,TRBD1,TGTGCCAGCAAAGTTTCCGGGACAGGGTCGGGCGAGCAGTACTTC,CASKVSGTGSGEQYF
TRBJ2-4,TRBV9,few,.,TGTGCCAGCAGCGTAGATTGGCTCGGAAACATTCAGTACTTC,CASSVDWLGNIQYF
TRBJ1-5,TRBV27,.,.,TGTGCCAGCAGTTTCGTTGGGAATAGCAATCAGCCCCAGCATTTT,CASSFVGNSNQPQHF
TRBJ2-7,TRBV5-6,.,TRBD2,TGTGCCAGCAGACAAACTAGCGGGAGTATTTACGAGCAGTACTTC,CASRQTSGSIYEQYF
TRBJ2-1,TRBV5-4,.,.,TGTGCCAGCAGCGAGGTCGGCTACAATGAGCAGTTCTTC,CASSEVGYNEQFF
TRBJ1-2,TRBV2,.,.,TGTGCCAGCAGCGCAGACTACAGGGAAATCGCTTCAACTAACTATGGCTACACCTTC,CASSADYREIASTNYGYTF
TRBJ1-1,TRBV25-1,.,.,TGTGCCAGCAGTTGGGTAGGGGGTCGGCTCACTGAAGCTTTCTTT,CASSWVGGRLTEAFF
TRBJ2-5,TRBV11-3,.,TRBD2,TGTGCCAGCAGCCGGACTAGGCAAGAGACCCAGTACTTC,CASSRTRQETQYF
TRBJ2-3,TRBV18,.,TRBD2,TGTGCCAGCTCAATCCTCTCCACTAGCGGCGGAACAGATACGCAGTATTTT,CASSILSTSGGTDTQYF
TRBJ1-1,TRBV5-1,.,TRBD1,TGCGCCAGCAGCGCCCAGGGGGCCCCTTTGAACACTGAAGCTTTCTTT,CASSAQGAPLNTEAFF
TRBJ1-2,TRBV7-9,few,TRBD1,TGTGCCAGCAGCTTAGGAGGACAGGGGGCCTATGGCTACACCTTC,CASSLGGQGAYGYTF
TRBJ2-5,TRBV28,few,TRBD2,TGTGCCAGCAGTTCCCCCAGCGGGATTGGCGAGACCCAGTACTTC,CASSSPSGIGETQYF
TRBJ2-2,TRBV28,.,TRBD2,TGTGCCAGCAGGAGACTAGCGGGCAACACCGGGGAGCTGTTTTTT,CASRRLAGNTGELFF
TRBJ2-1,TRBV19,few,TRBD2,TGTGCCAGTGGACTAGCGGGAGGGGTCAGGCAGTTCTTC,CASGLAGGVRQFF
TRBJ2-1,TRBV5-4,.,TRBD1,TGTGCCAGCAGCCAACAACAGGGGGCGATTCAAAATGAGCAGTTCTTC,CASSQQQGAIQNEQFF
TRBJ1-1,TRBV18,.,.,TGTGCCAGCTCACCACCGAACAGCCCTTTGGAAGCTTTCTTT,CASSPPNSPLEAFF
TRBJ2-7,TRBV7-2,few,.,TGTGCCAGCAGCTTAGTTGGACCCTCCTACGAGCAGTACTTC,CASSLVGPSYEQYF
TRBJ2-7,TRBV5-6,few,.,TGTGCCAGCAGCTTTCTCGCGGGAACCTACGAGCAGTACTTC,CASSFLAGTYEQYF
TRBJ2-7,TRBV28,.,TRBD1,TGTGCCAGCAGTTCAGAATGGATGGAATGGGGACAGGGGCTGGAGCGGGCGCTCTCCTACGAGCAGTACTTC,CASSSEWMEWGQGLERALSYEQYF
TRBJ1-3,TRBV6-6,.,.,TGTGCCAGCCAACCTCTGGCCTCTGGAAACACCATATATTTT,CASQPLASGNTIYF
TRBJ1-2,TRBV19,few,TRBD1,TGTGCCAGTAGTGGAGAGCACAGGGGCGGCTATGGCTACACCTTC,CASSGEHRGGYGYTF
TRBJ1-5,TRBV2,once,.,TGTGCCAGCAGGCTGGGAGAGGGCAATCAGCCCCAGCATTTT,CASRLGEGNQPQHF
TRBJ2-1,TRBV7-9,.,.,TGTGCCAGCAGCTTAAATGTCGCTTACAATGAGCAGTTCTTC,CASSLNVAYNEQFF
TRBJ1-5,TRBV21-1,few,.,TGTGCCAGCAGCACTCAGGACAGGGCCCACAATCAGCCCCAGCATTTT,CASSTQDRAHNQPQHF
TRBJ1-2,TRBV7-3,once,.,TGTGCCAGCAGCCCCAAGCCGTGGGGACCCGGGATGGGTCGTGATGGCTACACCTTC,CASSPKPWGPGMGRDGYTF
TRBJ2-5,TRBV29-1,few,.,TGCAGCGTCGCCGGGACACTCCAAGAGACCCAGTACTTC,CSVAGTLQETQYF
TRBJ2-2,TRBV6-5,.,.,TGTGCCAGCAGGCCCAGGGAGGTTAGGACCGGGGAGCTGTTTTTT,CASRPREVRTGELFF
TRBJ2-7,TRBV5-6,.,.,TGTGCCAGCAGCCTGGGTCCCGAGCAGTACTTC,CASSLGPEQYF
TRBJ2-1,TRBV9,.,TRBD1,TGTGCCAGCAGCCAAGACAGGGGCGGATACAATGAGCAGTTCTTC,CASSQDRGGYNEQFF
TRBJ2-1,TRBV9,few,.,TGTGCCAGCAGCGTTCGGGCGGGTAGCTCCTACAATGAGCAGTTCTTC,CASSVRAGSSYNEQFF
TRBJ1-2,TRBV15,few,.,TGTGCCACCAGCAGAGGGCAGGGGTTTGGCTACACCTTC,CATSRGQGFGYTF
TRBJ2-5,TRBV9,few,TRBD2,TGTGCCAGCAGCGACCCAACGGGGGGGACCCAAGAGACCCAGTACTTC,CASSDPTGGTQETQYF
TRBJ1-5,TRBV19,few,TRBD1,TGTGCCAGTAGTATAGGGACAGGGAATCAGCCCCAGCATTTT,CASSIGTGNQPQHF
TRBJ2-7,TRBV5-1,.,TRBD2,TGCGCCAGCAGCCCCGCCGCGGGAGCGGGAACTTCCTACGAGCAGTACTTC,CASSPAAGAGTSYEQYF
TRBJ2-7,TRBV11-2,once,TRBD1,TGTGCCAGCAGCTTAGCCGGGACAGTAGGCCACGAGCAGTACTTC,CASSLAGTVGHEQYF
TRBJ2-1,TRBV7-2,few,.,TGTGCCAGCAGCGGTACGGGAACAGTTGTTGGCTGGCGTAATGAGCAGTTCTTC,CASSGTGTVVGWRNEQFF
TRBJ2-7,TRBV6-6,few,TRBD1,TGTGCCAGCAGCACCAACACGGGACAGGTCTACGAGCAGTACTTC,CASSTNTGQVYEQYF
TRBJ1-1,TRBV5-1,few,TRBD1,TGCGCCAGCAGCCTAGGAGCAGGGGGCGCAAAGATGAACACTGAAGCTTTCTTT,CASSLGAGGAKMNTEAFF
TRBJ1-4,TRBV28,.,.,TGTGCCAGCAGCAGCAGGGCATCATATGAAAAACTGTTTTTT,CASSSRASYEKLFF
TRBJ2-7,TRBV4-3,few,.,TGCGCCAGCAGCCAAGCTTACATTCCAAGCTCCTACGAGCAGTACTTC,CASSQAYIPSSYEQYF
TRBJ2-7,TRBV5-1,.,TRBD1,TGCGCCAGCAGCACGGGACAGGGGGAGAACGAGCAGTACTTC,CASSTGQGENEQYF
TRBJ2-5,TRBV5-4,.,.,TGTGCCAGCAGCTTGGACCCTGTGGGCGAAGAGACCCAGTACTTC,CASSLDPVGEETQYF
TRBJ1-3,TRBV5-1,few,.,TGCGCCAGCAGCTTGGATCGGACTGGAAACACCATATATTTT,CASSLDRTGNTIYF
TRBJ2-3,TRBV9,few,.,TGTGCCAGCAGCGTAGTCCCGACCTCCACAGATACGCAGTATTTT,CASSVVPTSTDTQYF
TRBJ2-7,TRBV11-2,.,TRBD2,TGTGCCAGCAGCTTCGGGGGGAGGGGACCCTACGAGCAGTACTTC,CASSFGGRGPYEQYF